What follows describes a single TCR beta chain. Its matching antigen is unknown. Germline V gives CDR1 SGHTA, CDR2 FQGNSA. CDR3 length: 13 residues. V gave up 1 base and J gave up 8 bases; unmatched junction bases: 4. These data belong to a study of blood T cells in healthy people across ages. Study in general: Template-switching capture recovered about one barcoded beta molecule per two T cells.

Study-level points and caveats: Greater diversity and more naive CD4+ cells were seen in long-lived donors than in aged donors. The diversity estimates, figures obtained from one million T cells, were considered underestimates.

A sample-barcoded 5' primer and a J-beta primer mix were used in a second PCR of roughly 7 to 12 cycles. Via MiXCR, TCRdb re-called the 5' RACE reads, giving one row per CDR3 protein. This sample yields about 970,000 distinct CDR3 sequences, of which roughly 51% are seen a single time; about a fifth belongs to the top ten. The extraction recovered at least 6 micrograms of total RNA per sample. This clonotype originated in a woman aged 55 to 70 in good health. Sequencing input: blood. The rearrangement links TRBV7-2 to TRBJ1-2, with 7 nucleotides matching TRBD1. The CDR3 DNA reads TGTGCCAGCAGCTTAGACAGGGGAACAGGCTACACCTTC. Translation: CASSLDRGTGYTF. The full variable domain, with the rest looked up from reference TRBV7-2 and TRBJ1-2, is GAGVSQSPSNKVTEKGKDVELRCDPISGHTALYWYRQSLGQGLEFLIYFQGNSAPDKSGLPSDRFSAERTGGSVSTLTIQRTQQEDSAVYLCASSLDRGTGYTFGSGTRLTVV.